This paragraph covers one T cell receptor (beta chain) sequence. Its binding antigen is unknown. Per-nucleotide qualities are absent, and no much larger clonotype sits a single base away. Germline trimming: 5 bases from V, 3 bases from J; junction bases outside gene matches: 7. The germline V gene sets CDR1 to KGHSH and CDR2 to LQKENI. The cysteine opens and the phenylalanine closes a CDR3 of 15 amino acids. Only the CDR3 DNA is retained, 45 bases long and in frame from the first base. Library prep was done by the immunoSEQ multiplex PCR assay. TCRdb stores this immuneACCESS table with in-frame sequences only. Part of the clones is absent; in the studies checked, under half of the shortfall reflects unresolved V genes, and no reason is known for the rest. This sample has about 66,000 clones in its table, and around 87% of those were observed once. In total, the top ten clones hold approximately 4.5% of the sample.

The data were obtained in a study of technical replicates of blood from four donors (TCRdb year 2017). The V and J segments used are TRBV18 and TRBJ2-4, with 7 junctional bases fitting TRBD1. The sequenced sample consisted of PBMCs. This sequence originates from a human donor in good health. Some clones in this sample may be carry-over from other donors' samples. The CDR3 amino acid sequence is: CASSETGVGKNIQYF. The DNA reads TGTGCCAGCTCAGAAACAGGGGTTGGCAAAAACATTCAGTACTTC.